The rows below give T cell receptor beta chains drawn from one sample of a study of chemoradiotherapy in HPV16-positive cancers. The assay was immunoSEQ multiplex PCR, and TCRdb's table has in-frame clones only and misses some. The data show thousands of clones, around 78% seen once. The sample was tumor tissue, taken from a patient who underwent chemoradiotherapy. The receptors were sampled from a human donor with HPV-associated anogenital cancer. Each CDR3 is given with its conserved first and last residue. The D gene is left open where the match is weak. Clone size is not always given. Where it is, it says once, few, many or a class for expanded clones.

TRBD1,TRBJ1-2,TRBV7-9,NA,CASSPGGGQYGYTF,TGTGCCAGCAGCCCAGGGGGGGGGCAGTATGGCTACACCTTC
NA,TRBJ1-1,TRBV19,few,CASSAGDLNTEAFF,TGTGCCAGTAGTGCAGGTGACTTGAACACTGAAGCTTTCTTT
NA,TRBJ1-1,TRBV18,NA,CASSSTGPPNTAEAFF,TGTGCCAGCTCATCTACCGGGCCCCCGAATACGGCTGAAGCTTTCTTT
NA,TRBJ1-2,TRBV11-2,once,CASSFDRGPYGYTF,TGTGCCAGCAGCTTCGATAGGGGCCCATATGGCTACACCTTC
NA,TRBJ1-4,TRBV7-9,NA,CASSLAGNEKLFF,TGTGCCAGCAGCTTAGCCGGTAATGAAAAACTGTTTTTT
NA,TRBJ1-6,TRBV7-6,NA,CASSLEARAGQINSPLHF,TGTGCCAGCAGCTTAGAAGCCAGGGCCGGACAGATAAATTCACCCCTCCACTTT
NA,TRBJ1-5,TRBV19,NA,CASSIKVSNQPQHF,TGTGCCAGTAGTATAAAGGTTAGCAATCAGCCCCAGCATTTT
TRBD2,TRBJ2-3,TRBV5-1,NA,CASSEGTSGALVDTQYF,TGCGCCAGCAGCGAGGGGACTAGCGGGGCACTTGTGGATACGCAGTATTTT
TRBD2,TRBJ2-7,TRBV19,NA,CASSRTSGRAEPSEQYF,TGTGCCAGTAGTAGGACTAGCGGGAGGGCCGAACCCAGCGAGCAGTACTTC
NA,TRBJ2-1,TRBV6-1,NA,CASSHLVEVGNEQFF,TGTGCCAGCAGTCACCTAGTCGAGGTGGGCAATGAGCAGTTCTTC
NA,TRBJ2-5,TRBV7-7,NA,CASSSTGGGFETQYF,TGTGCCAGCAGCTCGACAGGAGGGGGGTTTGAGACCCAGTACTTC
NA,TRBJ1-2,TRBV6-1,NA,CASSEGGRGNYGYTF,TGTGCCAGCAGTGAAGGTGGCAGGGGTAACTATGGCTACACCTTC
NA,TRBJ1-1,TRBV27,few,CASSFGLGHTEAFF,TGTGCCAGCAGTTTCGGGTTGGGGCACACTGAAGCTTTCTTT
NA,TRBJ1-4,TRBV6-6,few,CASRRTVQNEKLFF,TGTGCCAGCAGAAGGACAGTCCAGAATGAAAAACTGTTTTTT
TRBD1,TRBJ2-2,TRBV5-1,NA,CASSSQGDGAGELFF,TGCGCCAGCAGCTCCCAGGGGGATGGGGCCGGGGAGCTGTTTTTT
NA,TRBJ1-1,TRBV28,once,CASGEGTEAFF,TGCGCCAGCGGGGAGGGGACTGAAGCTTTCTTT
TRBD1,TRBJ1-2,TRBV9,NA,CASSPRQGAPGQNYGYTF,TGTGCCAGCAGCCCGCGACAGGGGGCGCCGGGACAAAACTATGGCTACACCTTC
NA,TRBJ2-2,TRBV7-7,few,CASSLDRSTGELFF,TGTGCCAGCAGCTTAGATAGGTCCACCGGGGAGCTGTTTTTT
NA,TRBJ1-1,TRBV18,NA,CASSPLSQAMNTEAFF,TGTGCCAGCTCACCGCTGTCACAGGCTATGAACACTGAAGCTTTCTTT
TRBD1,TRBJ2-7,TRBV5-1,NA,CASRKLETGDHEQYF,TGCGCCAGCAGAAAATTAGAGACAGGGGACCACGAGCAGTACTTC
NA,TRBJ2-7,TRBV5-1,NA,CASSFIRGMEQYF,TGCGCCAGCAGCTTCATACGGGGAATGGAGCAGTACTTC
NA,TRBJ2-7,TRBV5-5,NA,CASSLAYGLLAFEQYF,TGTGCCAGCAGCTTGGCGTATGGGCTGTTAGCCTTCGAGCAGTACTTC
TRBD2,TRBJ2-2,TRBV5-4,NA,CASRPGTSGRNTGELFF,TGTGCCAGCAGACCGGGGACTAGCGGGAGGAACACCGGGGAGCTGTTTTTT
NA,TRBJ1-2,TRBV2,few,CASSEWGYYGYTF,TGTGCCAGCAGTGAATGGGGCTACTATGGCTACACCTTC
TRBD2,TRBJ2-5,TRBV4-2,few,CASSHPSGGAGETQYF,TGTGCCAGCAGCCATCCCAGCGGGGGGGCCGGAGAGACCCAGTACTTC
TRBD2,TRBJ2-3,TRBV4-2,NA,CASSQVAGGTDTQYF,TGTGCCAGCAGCCAAGTAGCGGGCGGCACAGATACGCAGTATTTT
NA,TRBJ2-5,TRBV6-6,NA,CASSRGHQETQYF,TGTGCCAGCAGCCGGGGACATCAAGAGACCCAGTACTTC
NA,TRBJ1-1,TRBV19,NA,CASSVTGGLVAEAFF,TGTGCCAGTAGTGTGACAGGTGGGTTAGTGGCTGAAGCTTTCTTT
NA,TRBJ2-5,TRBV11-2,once,CASSLARGETQYF,TGTGCCAGCAGCTTAGCGCGGGGAGAGACCCAGTACTTC
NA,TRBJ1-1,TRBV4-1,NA,CASSHPGTGQENTEAFF,TGCGCCAGCAGCCATCCCGGGACCGGCCAAGAGAACACTGAAGCTTTCTTT
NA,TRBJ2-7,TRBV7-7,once,CASSFARRAELYEQYF,TGTGCCAGCAGCTTCGCGAGGAGGGCTGAGCTCTACGAGCAGTACTTC
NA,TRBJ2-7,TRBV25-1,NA,CATQRGYEQYF,TGTGCCACCCAAAGGGGCTACGAGCAGTACTTC
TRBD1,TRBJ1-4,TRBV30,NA,CAWSPTGREKLFF,TGTGCCTGGAGCCCGACAGGGAGAGAAAAACTGTTTTTT
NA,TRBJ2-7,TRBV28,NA,CASSRNDRTYEQYF,TGTGCCAGCAGTCGAAACGACAGAACCTACGAGCAGTACTTC
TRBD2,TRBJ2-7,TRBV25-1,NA,CASSEWTSGGDQGLEQYF,TGTGCCAGCAGTGAATGGACTAGCGGGGGAGACCAAGGGCTCGAGCAGTACTTC
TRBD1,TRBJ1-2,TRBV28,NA,CASSHDFFPGTGTGYGYTF,TGTGCCAGCAGTCACGACTTCTTTCCCGGGACAGGGACCGGCTATGGCTACACCTTC
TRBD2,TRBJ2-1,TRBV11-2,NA,CASSGGGSSYNEQFF,TGTGCCAGCAGCGGGGGGGGGAGCTCCTACAATGAGCAGTTCTTC
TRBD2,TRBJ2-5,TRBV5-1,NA,CASSWEGLAGETQYF,TGCGCCAGCAGCTGGGAGGGACTAGCGGGAGAGACCCAGTACTTC
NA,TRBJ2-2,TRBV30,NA,CAWSGQANTGELFF,TGTGCCTGGAGTGGACAGGCGAACACCGGGGAGCTGTTTTTT
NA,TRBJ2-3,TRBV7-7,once,CASSSGNTDTQYF,TGTGCCAGCAGCTCCGGAAATACAGATACGCAGTATTTT
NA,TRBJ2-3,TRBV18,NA,CASSPPSSTDTQYF,TGTGCCAGCTCACCCCCTTCTAGCACAGATACGCAGTATTTT
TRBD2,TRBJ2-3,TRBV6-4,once,CASSASGGATDTQYF,TGTGCCAGCAGTGCTAGCGGGGGGGCCACAGATACGCAGTATTTT
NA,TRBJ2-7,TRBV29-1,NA,CSVEAGPKEQYF,TGCAGCGTTGAGGCGGGACCCAAAGAGCAGTACTTC
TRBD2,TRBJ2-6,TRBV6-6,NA,CASSYSGGPGANVLTF,TGTGCCAGCAGTTACTCGGGAGGGCCTGGGGCCAACGTCCTGACTTTC
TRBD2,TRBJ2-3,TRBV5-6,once,CASSSLAGRTDTQYF,TGTGCCAGCAGCTCACTAGCGGGACGCACAGATACGCAGTATTTT
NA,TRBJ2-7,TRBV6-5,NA,CASSQGGEQYF,TGTGCCAGCAGCCAAGGAGGGGAGCAGTACTTC
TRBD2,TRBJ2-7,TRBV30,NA,CAWSLPGLAGGVSYEQYF,TGTGCCTGGAGTCTCCCGGGACTAGCGGGGGGGGTCTCCTACGAGCAGTACTTC
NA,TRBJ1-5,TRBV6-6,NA,CASSYLDQPQHF,TGTGCCAGCAGTTACTTGGACCAGCCCCAGCATTTT
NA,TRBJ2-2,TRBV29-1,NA,CSVALGGVTGELFF,TGCAGCGTCGCATTAGGGGGTGTGACCGGGGAGCTGTTTTTT
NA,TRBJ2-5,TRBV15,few,CATSRDGRETQYF,TGTGCCACCAGCAGAGACGGCCGGGAGACCCAGTACTTC
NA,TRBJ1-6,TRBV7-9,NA,CASEGLNSPLHF,TGTGCCAGCGAGGGGCTGAATTCACCCCTCCACTTT
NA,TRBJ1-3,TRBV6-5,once,CASRGTVSGNTIYF,TGTGCCAGCAGGGGGACGGTCTCTGGAAACACCATATATTTT
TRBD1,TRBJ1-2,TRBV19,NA,CASSTSGQTYTGYTF,TGTGCCAGTAGTACCTCGGGACAGACCTACACTGGCTACACCTTC
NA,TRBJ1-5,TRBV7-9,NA,CASSASRSEPQHF,TGTGCCAGCAGCGCCTCAAGGAGTGAGCCCCAGCATTTT
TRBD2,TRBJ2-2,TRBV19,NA,CASSGLAEGTGELFF,TGTGCCAGTAGTGGACTAGCGGAAGGCACCGGGGAGCTGTTTTTT
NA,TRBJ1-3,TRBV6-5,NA,CASSYSPSGNTIYF,TGTGCCAGCAGTTACAGTCCATCGGGAAACACCATATATTTT
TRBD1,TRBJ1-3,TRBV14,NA,CASSQDLGQGRYTIYF,TGTGCCAGCAGCCAAGATTTGGGACAGGGAAGATACACCATATATTTT
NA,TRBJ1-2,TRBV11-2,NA,CASSLDSAVGGYTF,TGTGCCAGCAGCTTAGATTCGGCGGTGGGGGGCTACACCTTC
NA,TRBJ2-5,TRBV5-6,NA,CASSLDRNIGTQYF,TGTGCCAGCAGCTTGGATAGGAACATCGGGACCCAGTACTTC
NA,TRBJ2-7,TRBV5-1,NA,CASSNRLGTIYEQYF,TGCGCCAGCAGCAACCGACTAGGAACGATTTACGAGCAGTACTTC